This TCR beta chain was captured in a study of T cells in Graves' hyperthyroidism and ophthalmopathy. The CDR3 loop spans 15 amino acids. The V segment lost 0 bases and the J segment 6 bases; nucleotides outside the gene matches: 7. Germline V gene data show CDR1 as DFQATT and CDR2 as SNEGSKA (reference sequence). Amplification of TCR beta CDR3 regions was performed using RNA transcripts as template. The TCR CDR3 was amplified in a first-round RT-PCR using the HTBI primer set. TCRdb re-called the multiplex PCR reads through MiXCR, storing one row per CDR3 protein. The repertoire consists of some 350,000 distinct CDR3 sequences, with just under 25% occurring once and the leading ten covering less than 75%.

V and J are TRBV20-1 and TRBJ2-3, with 9 bases aligning to TRBD2. The source is a man aged 45-65 years with Graves' hyperthyroidism. The sequenced sample was blood. The CDR3 reads CSARDAGGTGDTQYF. CDR3 bases: TGCAGTGCTAGAGATGCGGGGGGGACCGGGGATACGCAGTATTTT.